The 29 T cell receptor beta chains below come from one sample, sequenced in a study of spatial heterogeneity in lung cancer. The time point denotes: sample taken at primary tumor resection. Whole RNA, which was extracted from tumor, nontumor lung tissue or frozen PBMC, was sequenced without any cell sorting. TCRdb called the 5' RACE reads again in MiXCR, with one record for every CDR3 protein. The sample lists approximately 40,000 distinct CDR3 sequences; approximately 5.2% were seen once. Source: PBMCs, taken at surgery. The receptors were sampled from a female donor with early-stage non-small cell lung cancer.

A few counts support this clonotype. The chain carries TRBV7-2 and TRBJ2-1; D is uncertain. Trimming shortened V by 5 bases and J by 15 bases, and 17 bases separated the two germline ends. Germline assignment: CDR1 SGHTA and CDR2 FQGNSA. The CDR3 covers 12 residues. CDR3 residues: CASSPTGPRRFF. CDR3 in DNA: TGTGCCAGCAGCCCCACCGGGCCCAGACGGTTCTTC.

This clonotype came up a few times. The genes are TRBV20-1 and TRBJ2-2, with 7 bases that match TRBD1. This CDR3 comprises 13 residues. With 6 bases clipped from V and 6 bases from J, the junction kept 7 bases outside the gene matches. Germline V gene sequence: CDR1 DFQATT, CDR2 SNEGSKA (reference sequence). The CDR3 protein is CSAQGTAAGELFF. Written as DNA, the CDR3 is TGCAGTGCCCAAGGGACAGCGGCCGGGGAGCTGTTTTTT.

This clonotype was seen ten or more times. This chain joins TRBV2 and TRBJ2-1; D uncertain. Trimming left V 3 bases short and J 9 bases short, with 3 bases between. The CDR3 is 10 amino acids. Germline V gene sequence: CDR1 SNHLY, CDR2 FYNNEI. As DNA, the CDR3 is TGTGCCAGCAGTGATGGTGAGCAGTTCTTC. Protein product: CASSDGEQFF.

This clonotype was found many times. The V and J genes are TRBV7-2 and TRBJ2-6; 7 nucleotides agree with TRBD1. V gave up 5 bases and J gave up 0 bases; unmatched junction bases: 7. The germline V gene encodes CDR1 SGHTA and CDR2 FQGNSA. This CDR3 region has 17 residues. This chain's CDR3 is CASSAGTVNSGANVLTF. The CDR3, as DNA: TGTGCCAGCAGCGCCGGGACAGTGAACTCTGGGGCCAACGTCCTGACTTTC.

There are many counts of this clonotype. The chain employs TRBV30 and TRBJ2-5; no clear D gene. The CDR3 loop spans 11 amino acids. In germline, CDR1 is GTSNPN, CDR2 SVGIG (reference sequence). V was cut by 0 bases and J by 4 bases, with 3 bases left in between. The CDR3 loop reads CAWSVSETQYF. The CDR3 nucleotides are TGTGCCTGGAGTGTATCAGAGACCCAGTACTTC.

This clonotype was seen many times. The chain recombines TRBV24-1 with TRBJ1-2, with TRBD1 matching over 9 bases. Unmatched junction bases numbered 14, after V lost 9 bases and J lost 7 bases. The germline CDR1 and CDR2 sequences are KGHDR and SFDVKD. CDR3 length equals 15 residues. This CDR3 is CATAPTGGQSGGYTF. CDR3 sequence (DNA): TGTGCCACCGCCCCGACAGGGGGGCAGTCGGGTGGCTACACCTTC.

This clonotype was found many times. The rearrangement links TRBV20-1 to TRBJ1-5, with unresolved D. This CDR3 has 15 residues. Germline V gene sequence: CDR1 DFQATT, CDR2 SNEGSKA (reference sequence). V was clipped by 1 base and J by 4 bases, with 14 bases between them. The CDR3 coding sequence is TGCAGTGCTAGAGGGACTAACTCCCTTAATCAGCCCCAGCATTTT. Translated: CSARGTNSLNQPQHF.

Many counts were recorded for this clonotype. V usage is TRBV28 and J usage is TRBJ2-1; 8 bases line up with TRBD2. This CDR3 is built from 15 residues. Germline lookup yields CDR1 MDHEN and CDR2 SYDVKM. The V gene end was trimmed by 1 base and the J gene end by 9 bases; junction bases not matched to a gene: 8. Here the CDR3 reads CASSLSPAGAVEQFF. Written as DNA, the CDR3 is TGTGCCAGCAGTTTATCACCAGCGGGAGCCGTTGAGCAGTTCTTC. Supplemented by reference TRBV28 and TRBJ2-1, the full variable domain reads DVKVTQSSRYLVKRTGEKVFLECVQDMDHENMFWYRQDPGLGLRLIYFSYDVKMKEKGDIPEGYSVSREKKERFSLILESASTNQTSMYLCASSLSPAGAVEQFFGPGTRLTVL.

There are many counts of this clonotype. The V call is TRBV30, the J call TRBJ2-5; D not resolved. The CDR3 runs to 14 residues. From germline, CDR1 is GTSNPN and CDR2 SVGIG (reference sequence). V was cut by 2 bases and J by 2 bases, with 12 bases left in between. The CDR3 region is CAWSRHRTQETQYF. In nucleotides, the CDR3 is TGTGCCTGGAGTAGGCACAGAACTCAAGAGACCCAGTACTTC.

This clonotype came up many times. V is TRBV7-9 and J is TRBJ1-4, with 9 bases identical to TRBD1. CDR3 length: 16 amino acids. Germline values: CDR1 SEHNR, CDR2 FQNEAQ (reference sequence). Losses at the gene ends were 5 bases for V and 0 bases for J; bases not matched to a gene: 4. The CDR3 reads CASSRDREATNEKLFF. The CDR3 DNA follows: TGTGCCAGCAGCCGGGACAGGGAAGCAACTAATGAAAAACTGTTTTTT.

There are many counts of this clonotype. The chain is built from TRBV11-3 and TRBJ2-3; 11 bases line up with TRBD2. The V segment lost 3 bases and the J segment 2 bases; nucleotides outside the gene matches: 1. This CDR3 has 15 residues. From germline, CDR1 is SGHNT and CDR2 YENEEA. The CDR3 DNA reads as TGTGCCAGCAGCTTGGGACTAGCGGCCACAGATACGCAGTATTTT. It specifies CASSLGLAATDTQYF. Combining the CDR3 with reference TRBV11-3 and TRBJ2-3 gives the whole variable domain EAGVVQSPRYKIIEKKQPVAFWCNPISGHNTLYWYLQNLGQGPELLIRYENEEAVDDSQLPKDRFSAERLKGVDSTLKIQPAELGDSAVYLCASSLGLAATDTQYFGPGTRLTVL.

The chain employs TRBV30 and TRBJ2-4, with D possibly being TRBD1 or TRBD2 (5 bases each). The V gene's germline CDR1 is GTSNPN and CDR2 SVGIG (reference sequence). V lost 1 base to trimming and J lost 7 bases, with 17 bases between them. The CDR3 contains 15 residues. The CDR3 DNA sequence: TGTGCCTGGAGTGCCCTAGGGGTCCCGGGGAACATTCAGTACTTC. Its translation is CAWSALGVPGNIQYF.

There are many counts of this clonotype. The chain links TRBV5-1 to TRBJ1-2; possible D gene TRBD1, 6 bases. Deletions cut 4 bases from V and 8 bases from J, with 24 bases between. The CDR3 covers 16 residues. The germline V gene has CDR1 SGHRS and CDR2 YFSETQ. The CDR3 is CASSPDPTGRGIGYTF. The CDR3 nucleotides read TGCGCCAGCAGCCCCGACCCAACAGGGCGGGGGATCGGCTACACCTTC.

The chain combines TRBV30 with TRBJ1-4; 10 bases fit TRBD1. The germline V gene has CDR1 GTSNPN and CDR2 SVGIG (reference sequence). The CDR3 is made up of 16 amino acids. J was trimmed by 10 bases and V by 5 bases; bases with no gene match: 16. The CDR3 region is CAWGTLRTGGEGKLFF. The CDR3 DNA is TGTGCCTGGGGAACCCTGCGGACAGGGGGTGAAGGAAAACTGTTTTTT.

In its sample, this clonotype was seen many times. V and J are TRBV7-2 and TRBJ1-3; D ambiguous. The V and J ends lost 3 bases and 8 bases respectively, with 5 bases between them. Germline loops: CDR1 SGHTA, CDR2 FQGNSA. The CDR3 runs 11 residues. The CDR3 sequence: CASSFADTIYF. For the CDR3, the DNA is TGTGCCAGCAGCTTTGCGGACACCATATATTTT. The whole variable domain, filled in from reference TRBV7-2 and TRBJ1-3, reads GAGVSQSPSNKVTEKGKDVELRCDPISGHTALYWYRQSLGQGLEFLIYFQGNSAPDKSGLPSDRFSAERTGGSVSTLTIQRTQQEDSAVYLCASSFADTIYFGEGSWLTVV.

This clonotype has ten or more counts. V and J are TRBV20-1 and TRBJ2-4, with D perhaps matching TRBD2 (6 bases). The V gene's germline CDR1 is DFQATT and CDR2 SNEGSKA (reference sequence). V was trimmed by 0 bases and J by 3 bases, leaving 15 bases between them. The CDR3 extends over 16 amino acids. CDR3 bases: TGCAGTGCTAGAGACCCCGGGAGAGGGGTCAAAAACATTCAGTACTTC. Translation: CSARDPGRGVKNIQYF.

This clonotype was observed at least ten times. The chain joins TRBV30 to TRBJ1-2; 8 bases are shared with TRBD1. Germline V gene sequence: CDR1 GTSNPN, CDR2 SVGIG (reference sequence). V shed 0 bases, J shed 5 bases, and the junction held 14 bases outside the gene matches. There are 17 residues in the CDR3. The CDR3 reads CAWSVIGTGINYYGYTF. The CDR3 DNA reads TGTGCCTGGAGTGTTATAGGGACAGGAATTAATTATTATGGCTACACCTTC.

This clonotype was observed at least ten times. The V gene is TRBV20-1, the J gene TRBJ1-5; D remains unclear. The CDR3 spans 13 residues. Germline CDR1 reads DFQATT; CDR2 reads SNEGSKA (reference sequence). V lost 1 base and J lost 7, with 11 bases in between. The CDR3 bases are TGCAGTGCTAGAGGGCCCCCGGGACAGCCCCAGCATTTT. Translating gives CSARGPPGQPQHF.

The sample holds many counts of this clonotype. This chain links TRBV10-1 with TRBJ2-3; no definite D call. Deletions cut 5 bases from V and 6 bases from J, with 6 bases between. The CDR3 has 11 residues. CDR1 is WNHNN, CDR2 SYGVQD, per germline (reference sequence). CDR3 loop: CASSWGDTQYF. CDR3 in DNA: TGCGCCAGCAGTTGGGGTGATACGCAGTATTTT.

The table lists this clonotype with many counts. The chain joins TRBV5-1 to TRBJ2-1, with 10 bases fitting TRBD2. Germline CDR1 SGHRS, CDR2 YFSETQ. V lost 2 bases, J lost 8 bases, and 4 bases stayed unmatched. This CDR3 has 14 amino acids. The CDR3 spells CASSLPTSGDEQFF. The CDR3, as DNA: TGCGCCAGCAGCTTACCCACTAGCGGGGATGAGCAGTTCTTC. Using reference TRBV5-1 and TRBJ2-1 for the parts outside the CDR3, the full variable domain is KAGVTQTPRYLIKTRGQQVTLSCSPISGHRSVSWYQQTPGQGLQFLFEYFSETQRNKGNFPGRFSGRQFSNSRSEMNVSTLELGDSALYLCASSLPTSGDEQFFGPGTRLTVL.

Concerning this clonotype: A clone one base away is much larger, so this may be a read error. The CDR3: CVSRESRNEQFF. In DNA form, the CDR3 reads TGTGTCAGCAGGGAATCGCGAAATGAGCAGTTCTTC. The gene calls are TRBV28 and TRBJ2-1; D is possibly TRBD1 (5 bases). CDR1 and CDR2 (germline): MDHEN, SYDVKM. The CDR3 is 12 residues long.

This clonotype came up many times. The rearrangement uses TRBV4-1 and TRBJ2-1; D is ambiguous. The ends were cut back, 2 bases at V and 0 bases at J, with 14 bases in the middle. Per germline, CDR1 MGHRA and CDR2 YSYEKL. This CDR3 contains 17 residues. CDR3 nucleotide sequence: TGCGCCAGCAGCCAATTAAAGGGTAAGCTCTCCTACAATGAGCAGTTCTTC. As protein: CASSQLKGKLSYNEQFF.

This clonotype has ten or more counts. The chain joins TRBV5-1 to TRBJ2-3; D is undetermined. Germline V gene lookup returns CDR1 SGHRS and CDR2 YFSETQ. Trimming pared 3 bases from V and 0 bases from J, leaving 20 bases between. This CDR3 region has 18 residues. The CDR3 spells CASSSSRGAVTSTDTQYF. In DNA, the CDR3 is TGCGCCAGCAGCTCCAGCCGCGGCGCGGTAACTAGCACAGATACGCAGTATTTT.

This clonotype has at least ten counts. CDR3 in DNA: TGTGCCAGCAGCTTAAAGGCCAGGTCGAGCTCCTACGAGCAGTACTTC. Translating gives CASSLKARSSSYEQYF. The V and J genes are TRBV7-9 and TRBJ2-7; D not resolved. Per germline, CDR1 SEHNR and CDR2 FQNEAQ (reference sequence). The CDR3 consists of 16 residues. Trimming pared 2 bases from V and 0 bases from J, leaving 14 bases between. Full variable domain (rest looked up from reference TRBV7-9 and TRBJ2-7): DTGVSQNPRHKITKRGQNVTFRCDPISEHNRLYWYRQTLGQGPEFLTYFQNEAQLEKSRLLSDRFSAERPKGSFSTLEIQRTEQGDSAMYLCASSLKARSSSYEQYFGPGTRLTVT.

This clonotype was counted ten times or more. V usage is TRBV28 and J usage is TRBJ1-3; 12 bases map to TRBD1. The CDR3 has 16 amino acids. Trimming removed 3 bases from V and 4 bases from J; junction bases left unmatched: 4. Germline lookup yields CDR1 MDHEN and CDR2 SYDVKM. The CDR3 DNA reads TGTGCCAGCAGTTTTGGGACAGGGGGCATAGGAAACACCATATATTTT. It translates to CASSFGTGGIGNTIYF.

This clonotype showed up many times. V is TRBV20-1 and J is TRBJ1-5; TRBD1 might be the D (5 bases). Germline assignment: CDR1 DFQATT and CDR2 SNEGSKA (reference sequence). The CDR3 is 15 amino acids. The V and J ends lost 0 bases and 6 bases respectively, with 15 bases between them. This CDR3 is CSARDSGREGQPQHF. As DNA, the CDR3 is TGCAGTGCTAGAGATAGTGGCAGGGAGGGTCAGCCCCAGCATTTT.

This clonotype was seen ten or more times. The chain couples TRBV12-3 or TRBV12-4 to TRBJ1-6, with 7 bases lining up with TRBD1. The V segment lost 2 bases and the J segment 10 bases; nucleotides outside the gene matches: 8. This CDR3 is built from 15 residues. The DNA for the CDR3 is TGTGCCAGCAGTTTACCGGCAGGGGGAAGCTCACCCCTCCACTTT. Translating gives CASSLPAGGSSPLHF.

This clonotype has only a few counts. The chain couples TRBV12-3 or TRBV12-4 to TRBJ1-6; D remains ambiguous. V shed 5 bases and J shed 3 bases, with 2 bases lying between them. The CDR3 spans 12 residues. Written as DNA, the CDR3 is TGTGCCAGCAGTCTCTATAATTCACCCCTCCACTTT. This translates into CASSLYNSPLHF.

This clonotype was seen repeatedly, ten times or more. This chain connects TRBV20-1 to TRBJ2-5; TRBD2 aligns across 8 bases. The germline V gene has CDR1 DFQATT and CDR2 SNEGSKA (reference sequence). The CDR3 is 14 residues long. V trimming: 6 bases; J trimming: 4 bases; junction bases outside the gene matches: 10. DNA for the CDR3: TGCAGTGCCCAGCTGCCTAGCGGGCTAGAGACCCAGTACTTC. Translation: CSAQLPSGLETQYF.